The following is a T cell receptor beta chain sequence with its context. Its specificity is not known. The sample belongs to a study of beta chain features in type 1 diabetes. General study points: Among patients, naive, central memory and Treg TCRB repertoires appeared more similar than among healthy donors. A potential PCR bias toward shorter templates would be equal in patient and control samples. A definitive answer on HLA type influencing TCRB rearrangement was not reached here.

About 120 mL of blood, on average, came from one heparinised draw per donor. The trim removed 1 base at V and 6 bases at J, leaving 4 bases unmatched. Germline V lookup: CDR1 SGHAT, CDR2 FQNNGV. The CDR3 is 17 amino acids. The study reverse transcribed the entire isolated RNA, so it sequenced expressed TCRB transcripts. Sequenced by immunoSEQ multiplex PCR; TCRdb stores in-frame clones only, minus some. The data show 38,000 or so clones, approximately 60% seen once. The sequence was collected from a woman in her 30s in good health. Sequenced sample: Tregs from blood. The gene calls are TRBV11-2 and TRBJ2-3; TRBD2 aligns across 16 bases. CDR3 DNA: TGTGCCAGCAGCTTAGGAGGGACTAGCGGGAGGGCCGATACGCAGTATTTT. This encodes CASSLGGTSGRADTQYF.